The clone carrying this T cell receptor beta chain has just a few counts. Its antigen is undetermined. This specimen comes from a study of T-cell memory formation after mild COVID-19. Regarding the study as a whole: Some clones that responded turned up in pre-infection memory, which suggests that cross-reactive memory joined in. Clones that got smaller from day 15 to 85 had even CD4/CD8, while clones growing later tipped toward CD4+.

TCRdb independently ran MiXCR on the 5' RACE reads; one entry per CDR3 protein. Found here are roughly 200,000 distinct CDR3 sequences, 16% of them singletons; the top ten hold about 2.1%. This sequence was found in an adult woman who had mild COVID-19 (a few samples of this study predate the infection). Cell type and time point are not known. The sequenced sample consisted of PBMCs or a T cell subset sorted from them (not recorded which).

CDR3 in amino acids: CATSRDRLQGAQYF. The CDR3 DNA reads as TGTGCCACCAGCAGAGATAGACTTCAGGGGGCCCAGTACTTC. This chain links TRBV15 with TRBJ2-5; 7 nucleotides align to TRBD1. Germline V gene sequence: CDR1 LNHNV, CDR2 YYDKDF (reference sequence). V trimming: 0 bases; J trimming: 9 bases; junction bases outside the gene matches: 7. The CDR3 is 14 amino acids.